This record looks at one T cell receptor (beta chain) sequence and its context. The sample belongs to a study of blood T cell repertoires in COVID-19. At the level of the study: Both acute and convalescent COVID-19 samples were obtained from the United States, Italy and Spain.

As handled by the study authors: Using reference gene primer amplification, nucleated cell counts were estimated. Some clones are missing from TCRdb's copy, which holds only in-frame ones; the method was immunoSEQ multiplex PCR. V, J and clone size derive from that table, while D and trimming were established from the DNA sequence. Found here are 75,000 to 90,000 clones, 80% of them singletons; the top ten hold around 12%. The CDR3 consists of 15 residues. Germline V lookup: CDR1 MNHEY, CDR2 SVGAGI. V was pared by 1 base and J by 4 bases, with 13 bases between. The chain uses TRBV6-5 and TRBJ1-1; D may be TRBD1 (5 bases). The receptor was isolated from a woman aged 40 to 50 with active or convalescent COVID-19. Material for sequencing was peripheral blood. CDR3 nucleotide sequence: TGTGCCAGCAGTTACTGGTCAGGGTTGGGCACTGAAGCTTTCTTT. Its protein product is CASSYWSGLGTEAFF.